This T cell receptor beta chain was profiled in a study of cytomegalovirus exposure and HLA in healthy donors. Study information: The roughly 110 validation repertoires matched the 500 to 750 first-cohort repertoires in platform, a later analysis reported. Study-wide findings and caveats: Cytomegalovirus association was listed for about 150 TCR beta chains. For cytomegalovirus status, the classifier reportedly gave diagnoses with high specificity and sensitivity.

The study drew the donors from its approximately 130-subject validation cohort, separate from the roughly 700-subject first cohort. Comment on this clone: Its specificity is unknown.

The CDR3 sequence is 13 residues long. V lost 4 bases, J lost 8 bases, and 15 bases lay in between. Germline V gene lookup returns CDR1 SGHRS and CDR2 YFSETQ. Only in-frame clones appear in the TCRdb table, and some are missing; sequencing was by immunoSEQ multiplex PCR. The sample lists 130,000 to 150,000 clones, about 88% occurring once. This chain links TRBV5-1 with TRBJ1-2; D might be TRBD1 (5 bases). Sequencing input: PBMCs. This clonotype originated in a woman aged 18 to 35 in good health and CMV-seropositive. CDR3 loop: CASSESGTMGYTF. The DNA of the CDR3 is TGCGCCAGCAGCGAATCCGGGACTATGGGCTACACCTTC.